This record covers a single T cell receptor beta chain. Additional DNA sequences in this sample encode the identical CDR3. The data were taken from a study of blood T cell repertoires in COVID-19. Study-level information: There were acute and convalescent COVID-19 samples, and they came from the United States, Italy and Spain. PBMCs, B-cell-depleted T cells, or T cells were the source of the cDNA or gDNA that made up the material.

With 0 bases clipped from V and 2 bases from J, the junction kept 1 base outside the gene matches. CDR1 and CDR2 (germline): SGHRS, YFSETQ. This CDR3 is built from 16 residues. In the original processing: Amplification of reference gene primers provided the estimated nucleated cell counts. The repertoire was sequenced with immunoSEQ multiplex PCR; TCRdb's copy has only in-frame clones and lacks some. That table gives V, J and clone size, and the DNA gave D and trimming. This sample has 97,000 or so clones; almost 85% occur once, and the top ten carry around 9.4%. The rearrangement joins TRBV5-1 to TRBJ2-5; 13 bases fit TRBD2. Sequencing input: peripheral blood. The source of this sequence is a middle-aged man with active or convalescent COVID-19. The CDR3 spells CASSLGLAGGQETQYF. DNA for the CDR3: TGCGCCAGCAGCTTGGGACTAGCGGGGGGTCAAGAGACCCAGTACTTC. Full variable domain (rest looked up from reference TRBV5-1 and TRBJ2-5): KAGVTQTPRYLIKTRGQQVTLSCSPISGHRSVSWYQQTPGQGLQFLFEYFSETQRNKGNFPGRFSGRQFSNSRSEMNVSTLELGDSALYLCASSLGLAGGQETQYFGPGTRLLVL.